This T cell receptor beta chain derives from a study of regulatory T cells in long-lasting Graves disease. Broader study findings: Favored usage of TRBV28, TRBJ1-2 and TRBJ2-5 was recorded in persistent disease.

The sample holds a few counts of this clonotype. Antigen specificity is unknown. Time point: newly diagnosed GD, antithyroid drugs for less than 3 months. Extracted RNA from PBMCs served as the source of the TCR library. The guidelines of the American Thyroid Association were the basis for diagnosing Graves' disease. Assembly of TCR beta libraries relied on iRepertoire HTBI primers together with Arm-PCR of CDR3 regions. TCRdb re-called the multiplex PCR reads with MiXCR, one entry per CDR3 protein. The profile shows 250,000 to 300,000 distinct CDR3 sequences, approximately 20% of them singletons. The CDR3 runs to 15 residues. Germline CDR1 MGHRA, CDR2 YSYEKL. The trim removed 3 bases at V and 5 bases at J, leaving 5 bases unmatched. The data also belong to a second study, concerning T cells in Graves' hyperthyroidism and ophthalmopathy.

This sequence was found in a woman in her twenties or thirties with Graves disease. The sample here was peripheral blood mononuclear cells (PBMCs), taken at new diagnosis, from a patient treated with antithyroid drugs. The chain couples TRBV4-1 to TRBJ1-1, with TRBD1 matching over 11 bases. CDR3 sequence: CASSHPGQGGTEAFF. The CDR3 bases are TGCGCCAGCAGCCATCCGGGACAGGGGGGGACTGAAGCTTTCTTT.